The table lists the clone carrying this T cell receptor beta chain with a count of one. Here immunoSEQ multiplex PCR was the method, and the copy in TCRdb shows in-frame clones only, minus some. The sample has about 170,000 clones, approximately 83% seen once. Germline assignment: CDR1 SGHKS and CDR2 YYEKEE (reference sequence). This CDR3 has 15 amino acids. V trimming: 1 base; J trimming: 5 bases; junction bases outside the gene matches: 6. The data derive from a study of blood T cell repertoires in COVID-19. The wider study: Sources were T cells, B-cell-depleted T cells, or PBMCs; the material itself was cDNA or gDNA.

Input material: peripheral blood. V and J are TRBV5-5 and TRBJ2-1; TRBD1 aligns across 7 bases. The receptor's source is a woman aged 55-75 years with acute or convalescent COVID-19. This CDR3 is CASSLLQGYNNEQFF. The DNA for the CDR3 is TGTGCCAGCAGCTTGTTACAGGGGTACAACAATGAGCAGTTCTTC.